These 10 T cell receptor beta chains were sequenced from one sample in a study of Ad26.COV2.S vaccination and SARS-CoV-2 variants. The repertoire was sequenced with immunoSEQ multiplex PCR; TCRdb's copy has only in-frame clones and lacks some. The repertoire consists of approximately 240,000 clones, with around 89% occurring once and the leading ten covering about 11%. Described treatment: roughly 20 received Ad26.COV2.S at low or high dose, single or two shots; about 5 received placebo; per-sample allocation not given. The samples were gathered on day 63 after the first injection of vaccine or placebo. The specimen comprised peripheral blood, sampled in a trial of Ad26.COV2.S vaccine versus placebo. These receptors all stem from a person aged 18 to 59 who received the Ad26.COV2.S COVID-19 vaccine or a placebo.

The chain uses TRBV7-9 and TRBJ2-1; a weak D match, TRBD2 (7 bases). With 5 bases removed from V and 7 bases from J, the gap between germline ends came to 18 bases. CDR3 length equals 15 residues. The germline CDR1 and CDR2 sequences are SEHNR and FQNEAQ (reference sequence). CDR3: CASSPGQGGGNEQFF. The DNA for the CDR3 is TGTGCCAGCAGCCCGGGGCAGGGAGGGGGAAATGAGCAGTTCTTC.

The chain combines TRBV4-2 with TRBJ2-7; 9 nucleotides align to TRBD2. Losses at the gene ends were 4 bases for V and 4 bases for J; bases not matched to a gene: 11. Germline V CDR1 and CDR2: LGHNA, YNFKEQ. This CDR3 is 16 amino acids long. The CDR3 DNA reads as TGTGCCAGCAGCCCCCCGGGGCCTAGCGGGGTTTACGAGCAGTACTTC. Amino acids: CASSPPGPSGVYEQYF.

The rearrangement links TRBV5-1 to TRBJ2-2; no definite D call. V shed 6 bases and J shed 1 base, with 7 bases lying between them. Germline values: CDR1 SGHRS, CDR2 YFSETQ. The length of the CDR3 is 13 residues. The CDR3 loop reads CASKVGNTGELFF. The CDR3 DNA follows: TGCGCCAGCAAGGTCGGGAACACCGGGGAGCTGTTTTTT.

The chain combines TRBV7-3 with TRBJ2-1, with 14 bases identical to TRBD2. The CDR3 consists of 17 residues. The germline V gene has CDR1 SGHTA and CDR2 FQGTGA. V was pared by 5 bases and J by 6 bases, with 9 bases of the junction left unmatched. The CDR3 coding sequence is TGTGCCAGCAGCCCCCGACTAGCGGGGGGGGGCGGCAATGAGCAGTTCTTC. Encoded protein: CASSPRLAGGGGNEQFF.

This chain connects TRBV15 to TRBJ2-4; 10 bases agree with TRBD1. Germline assignment: CDR1 LNHNV and CDR2 YYDKDF (reference sequence). Trimming took 2 bases from V and 0 from J; bases not matched to a gene: 16. The CDR3 is made up of 21 amino acids. CDR3: CATSRYRGQGPHVIAKNIQYF. The CDR3, as DNA: TGTGCCACCAGCAGATATAGGGGACAGGGGCCGCACGTTATAGCCAAAAACATTCAGTACTTC.

This clone showed up just once. The J gene is TRBJ2-1, the V gene TRBV9, with a weak D call TRBD2 (6 bases). The CDR3 loop spans 15 amino acids. Per germline, CDR1 SGDLS and CDR2 YYNGEE. V lost 3 bases and J lost 6, with 16 bases in between. CDR3 loop: CASSAGSSAGNEQFF. The CDR3 DNA is TGTGCCAGCAGCGCGGGGTCTAGCGCTGGCAATGAGCAGTTCTTC.

The chain has TRBV7-3 and TRBJ1-2; D might be TRBD1 (5 bases). Germline V CDR1 and CDR2: SGHTA, FQGTGA. The CDR3 length is 15 residues. Between the trimmed V and J ends, which lost 5 bases and 2 bases, there was a span of 15 bases. The CDR3 DNA follows: TGTGCCAGCAGCCCTGGTGGGGGGAAGAACTATGGCTACACCTTC. It translates to CASSPGGGKNYGYTF. Together with reference TRBV7-3 and TRBJ1-2, the CDR3 gives the full variable domain: GAGVSQTPSNKVTEKGKYVELRCDPISGHTALYWYRQSLGQGPEFLIYFQGTGAADDSGLPNDRFFAVRPEGSVSTLKIQRTERGDSAVYLCASSPGGGKNYGYTFGSGTRLTVV.

This chain links TRBV6-5 with TRBJ2-4, with 11 bases that match TRBD1. Trimming removed 5 bases from V and 3 bases from J; junction bases left unmatched: 3. Germline CDR1 reads MNHEY; CDR2 reads SVGAGI. The CDR3 spans 15 residues. The CDR3 coding sequence is TGTGCCAGCAGTCCCGGGACAGGGGGCAAAAACATTCAGTACTTC. It translates to CASSPGTGGKNIQYF.

V usage is TRBV19 and J usage is TRBJ2-4; 7 bases fit TRBD2. The CDR3 contains 18 residues. Germline assignment: CDR1 LNHDA and CDR2 SQIVND (reference sequence). The junction had 18 bases not matched to a gene; V was cut back by 1 base and J by 9 bases. CDR3 region: CASSIGGGFGSGTSIQYF. CDR3 nucleotides: TGTGCCAGTAGTATAGGCGGAGGGTTCGGGAGCGGGACGAGCATTCAGTACTTC.

This chain links TRBV29-1 with TRBJ2-3, with D possibly TRBD1 on 6 matching bases. Germline CDR1 reads SQVTM; CDR2 reads ANQGSEA. This CDR3 contains 14 residues. V lost 4 bases, J lost 1 base, and 12 bases lay in between. CDR3 sequence reads: CSVVTGFGTDTQYF. Here the CDR3 DNA reads TGCAGCGTTGTAACAGGGTTCGGCACAGATACGCAGTATTTT.